This T cell receptor (beta chain) was obtained from a study of early T cells in non-severe SARS-CoV-2 infection. Unique molecular identifiers were added to individual cDNA molecules. TCRdb reprocessed the 5' RACE reads via MiXCR and lists one record per CDR3 protein. The data show about 53,000 distinct CDR3 sequences, more than 10% seen once. The CDR3 totals 15 residues. Trimming stripped 0 bases from V and 7 bases from J, with 12 bases between. Germline loops: CDR1 LGHNA, CDR2 YSLEER. This sequence joins TRBV4-3 and TRBJ1-4; no reliable D call. This TCR derives from an adult who was a healthcare worker with PCR-confirmed SARS-CoV-2 infection or an uninfected control (not recorded which). The sequenced sample was whole blood, obtained at baseline. In DNA form, the CDR3 reads TGCGCCAGCAGCCAAGATAGGGTATCCTTTGAAAAACTGTTTTTT. The encoded protein is CASSQDRVSFEKLFF.